The 21 T cell receptor beta chains in this list originate from one sample, sequenced in a study of T cell responses to AZD1222 COVID-19 vaccine. Profiled with immunoSEQ multiplex PCR; TCRdb holds only in-frame clones, not every one. The sample has about 160,000 clones, 94% seen once. The sequencing here drew on peripheral blood, taken on day 0 of AZD1222 vaccination. The source of these receptors is an adult in good health.

The chain combines TRBV7-9 with TRBJ2-6; D is possibly TRBD2 (6 bases). Looked up from germline, CDR1 is SEHNR and CDR2 is FQNEAQ (reference sequence). The CDR3 consists of 16 residues. Trimming stripped 7 bases from V and 0 bases from J, with 13 bases between. The CDR3 DNA sequence: TGTGCCAGCATCATCTCCGGGGGCTCTGGGGCCAACGTCCTGACTTTC. Translating it yields CASIISGGSGANVLTF.

This clone was counted once. The chain carries TRBV7-9 and TRBJ1-1; D not resolved. Trimming removed 1 base at V and 2 bases at J, with 8 bases between. The CDR3 has 14 residues. Germline CDR1 and CDR2: SEHNR and FQNEAQ (reference sequence). The CDR3 DNA sequence: TGTGCCAGCAGCTTAGGAGTCAGTAACACTGAAGCTTTCTTT. Its protein is CASSLGVSNTEAFF.

The chain joins TRBV2 to TRBJ1-6, with 9 bases that match TRBD1. Trimming at V came to 6 bases and at J to 5 bases, leaving 5 bases not matched to a gene. CDR3 size: 15 residues. CDR1 and CDR2 (germline): SNHLY, FYNNEI. CDR3 amino acids: CASRGTGSDNSPLHF. The CDR3 nucleotides read TGTGCCAGCAGGGGGACAGGGTCCGATAATTCACCCCTCCACTTT. The full variable domain, with the rest looked up from reference TRBV2 and TRBJ1-6, is EPEVTQTPSHQVTQMGQEVILRCVPISNHLYFYWYRQILGQKVEFLVSFYNNEISEKSEIFDDQFSVERPDGSNFTLKIRSTKLEDSAMYFCASRGTGSDNSPLHFGNGTRLTVT.

The V gene is TRBV12-5, the J gene TRBJ1-2, with a weak D call TRBD1 (5 bases). Trimming stripped 3 bases from V and 6 bases from J, with 17 bases between. Germline-derived CDR1 and CDR2 are LGHNT and FRNRAP. The CDR3 covers 15 residues. In DNA, the CDR3 is TGTGCTAGTGGTTTTGCGGGGGGAATCGGCGATGGCTACACCTTC. Protein sequence: CASGFAGGIGDGYTF.

V and J are TRBV4-1 and TRBJ2-1, with 8 bases lining up with TRBD2. The germline gives CDR1 MGHRA, CDR2 YSYEKL. Trimming removed 6 bases from V and 5 bases from J; junction bases left unmatched: 12. CDR3 size: 16 residues. The CDR3 sequence: CASSPAVIAGNNEQFF. CDR3 DNA sequence: TGCGCCAGCAGTCCTGCGGTGATAGCGGGAAACAATGAGCAGTTCTTC.

Here the CDR3 DNA reads TGTGCCAGCAGTCTCGGGACAGGGCGGGGCACTGAAGCTTTCTTT. It yields the protein CASSLGTGRGTEAFF. The rearrangement joins TRBV27 to TRBJ1-1; TRBD1 matches 9 bases. CDR1 MNHEY and CDR2 SMNVEV come from the germline V gene (reference sequence). The CDR3 has 15 residues. V shed 5 bases and J 4 bases; nucleotides not matched to a gene: 8.

In this sample, this clone turned up once. The J gene is TRBJ2-7, the V gene TRBV7-9; 10 bases fit TRBD2. Germline V gene data show CDR1 as SEHNR and CDR2 as FQNEAQ (reference sequence). The CDR3 spans 13 residues. V was pared by 5 bases and J by 11 bases, with 9 bases of the junction left unmatched. The CDR3 DNA follows: TGTGCCAGCAGCCTCGGGGTAGCGGGAGGAAAGTACGTC. Amino acid sequence: CASSLGVAGGKYV.

The V gene is TRBV11-2, the J gene TRBJ1-2; no clear D gene. CDR3 size: 11 residues. The germline V gene encodes CDR1 SGHAT and CDR2 FQNNGV. Between the trimmed V and J ends, which lost 1 base and 12 bases, there was a span of 9 bases. The CDR3 bases are TGTGCCAGCAGCTTAGTGGGCGCCAACACCTTC. Its protein is CASSLVGANTF.

The chain links TRBV12-3 or TRBV12-4 to TRBJ1-5; D possibly corresponds to TRBD1 (6 bases). V was clipped by 4 bases and J by 4 bases, with 8 bases between them. The CDR3 length is 13 residues. DNA for the CDR3: TGTGCCAGCAGTTCACAGGGAAATCAGCCCCAGCATTTT. This encodes CASSSQGNQPQHF.

This chain joins TRBV19 and TRBJ1-2, with D possibly matching TRBD1 (5 bases). Germline assignment: CDR1 LNHDA and CDR2 SQIVND (reference sequence). This CDR3 has 13 amino acids. Trimming took 6 bases from V and 4 from J, leaving 12 bases between them. The CDR3 loop reads CASSGTRSYGYTF. The CDR3, as DNA: TGTGCCAGTAGCGGGACGCGCAGCTATGGCTACACCTTC.

The rearrangement uses TRBV30 and TRBJ1-5; possible D gene TRBD1, 5 bases. This CDR3 region has 13 residues. Germline loops: CDR1 GTSNPN, CDR2 SVGIG (reference sequence). CDR3 sequence: CAHSQGSGRPQHF. The CDR3, as DNA: TGTGCTCACTCGCAGGGTTCAGGTCGGCCCCAGCATTTT.

This clone came up once. This sequence joins TRBV27 and TRBJ1-5; a possible D gene is TRBD1 (6 bases). The CDR3 totals 15 residues. V dropped 5 bases and J dropped 7 bases, with 18 bases sitting between them. From germline, CDR1 is MNHEY and CDR2 SMNVEV (reference sequence). The CDR3 is CASSPTTGSRQPQHF. The CDR3 bases are TGTGCCAGCAGTCCCACCACAGGGTCGAGGCAGCCCCAGCATTTT.

The chain employs TRBV6-5 and TRBJ1-5; possible D gene TRBD1, 5 bases. Looked up from germline, CDR1 is MNHEY and CDR2 is SVGAGI. This CDR3 comprises 14 residues. V was pared by 2 bases and J by 6 bases, with 11 bases between. CDR3 amino acids: CASSYRGEVQPQHF. For the CDR3, the DNA is TGTGCCAGCAGTTACAGGGGCGAAGTTCAGCCCCAGCATTTT.

V gene TRBV14 combines with J gene TRBJ1-1; a possible D gene is TRBD1 (6 bases). From germline, CDR1 is SGHDN and CDR2 FVKESK. Trimming cost V 3 bases and J 3 bases, with 11 bases left between them. The CDR3 extends over 14 amino acids. CDR3 loop: CASSQPGQDTEAFF. DNA for the CDR3: TGTGCCAGCAGCCAGCCGGGACAAGACACTGAAGCTTTCTTT.

The rearrangement links TRBV4-3 to TRBJ2-4, with D tentatively TRBD2 (6 bases). The CDR3 totals 12 residues. Germline V gene lookup returns CDR1 LGHNA and CDR2 YSLEER. The V gene lost 4 bases and the J gene lost 9 bases, with 10 bases spanning the gap. The DNA of the CDR3 is TGCGCCAGCAGCCTAGCGGAGGGCATTCAGTACTTC. It translates to CASSLAEGIQYF.

V gene TRBV7-3 combines with J gene TRBJ2-5; D is ambiguous. V was pared by 0 bases and J by 5 bases, with 7 bases between. Germline V lookup: CDR1 SGHTA, CDR2 FQGTGA. This CDR3 contains 13 residues. The CDR3 sequence is CASSLTRKETQYF. CDR3 coding DNA: TGTGCCAGCAGCTTAACGCGCAAGGAGACCCAGTACTTC.

The V gene is TRBV28, the J gene TRBJ1-2; 7 bases fit TRBD1. V lost 5 bases, J lost 4 bases, and 7 bases stayed unmatched. Germline CDR1 reads MDHEN; CDR2 reads SYDVKM. There are 14 residues in the CDR3. The DNA for the CDR3 is TGTGCCAGCAGTCTCGGACAGGCAGTCTATGGCTACACCTTC. Translation gives CASSLGQAVYGYTF.

Written as DNA, the CDR3 is TGCGCCAGCAGCCAATTAGGCCAAGGCCAAAATGAAAAACTGTTTTTT. Translating gives CASSQLGQGQNEKLFF. The genes are TRBV4-1 and TRBJ1-4; D not certain. Germline-derived CDR1 and CDR2 are MGHRA and YSYEKL. This CDR3 has 16 amino acids. Trimming took off 2 bases at V and 5 bases at J, with 15 bases between the two ends.

This clone was seen only once. The gene calls are TRBV2 and TRBJ1-4; D call uncertain. Between the trimmed V and J ends, which lost 0 bases and 7 bases, there was a span of 15 bases. This CDR3 has 16 residues. The germline CDR1 and CDR2 sequences are SNHLY and FYNNEI. CDR3 DNA sequence: TGTGCCAGCAGTGAAGCGCTTGGCGGGTTTGGTGAAAAACTGTTTTTT. This translates into CASSEALGGFGEKLFF.

The chain has TRBV5-4 and TRBJ1-2, with 8 positions matching TRBD1. CDR1 is SGHNT, CDR2 YYREEE, per germline (reference sequence). V was clipped by 4 bases and J by 5 bases; unmatched bases: 7. The CDR3 has 14 residues. In nucleotides, the CDR3 is TGTGCCAGCAGCAACGACCAGGGGGCTTATGGCTACACCTTC. Encoded protein: CASSNDQGAYGYTF.

The chain combines TRBV7-2 with TRBJ2-3; TRBD2 is a possible D gene (6 bases). The CDR3 has 15 amino acids. V was shortened by 6 bases and J by 0 bases, with 13 bases between the two germline ends. Germline V gene data show CDR1 as SGHTA and CDR2 as FQGNSA. The CDR3 nucleotides read TGTGCCAGCAGTCAGGACTATCTTAGCACAGATACGCAGTATTTT. Translating gives CASSQDYLSTDTQYF.